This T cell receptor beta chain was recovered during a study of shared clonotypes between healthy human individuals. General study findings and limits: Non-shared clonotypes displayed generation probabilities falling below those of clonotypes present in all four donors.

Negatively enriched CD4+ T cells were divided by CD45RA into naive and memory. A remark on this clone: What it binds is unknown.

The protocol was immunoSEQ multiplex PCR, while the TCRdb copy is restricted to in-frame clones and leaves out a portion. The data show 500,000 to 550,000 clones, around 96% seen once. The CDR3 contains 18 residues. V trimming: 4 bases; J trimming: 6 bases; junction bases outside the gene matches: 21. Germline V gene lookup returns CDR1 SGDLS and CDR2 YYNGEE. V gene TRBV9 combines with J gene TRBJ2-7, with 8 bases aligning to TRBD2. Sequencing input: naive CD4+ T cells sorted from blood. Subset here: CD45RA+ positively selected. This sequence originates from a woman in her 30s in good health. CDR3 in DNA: TGTGCCAGCAGCCCCAGGATGGTAGCGGGATCTCCCCGGCCCGAGCAGTACTTC. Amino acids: CASSPRMVAGSPRPEQYF.